Below are 8 T cell receptor beta chains sequenced from a single sample in a study of blood T cell repertoires in COVID-19 (dated by TCRdb to the early 2020s). The library was generated by the immunoSEQ multiplex PCR assay. Here the immuneACCESS table is served through TCRdb, limited to in-frame sequences with V and J called. Missing clones are a known gap in these copies; in checked studies unresolved V genes cover under half, and the rest lacks a known reason. Across this sample there are over 100,000 clones, with approximately 86% seen only once. Of the sample, 5.2% is held by the ten largest clones. The sample taken for sequencing was peripheral blood. The receptors shown here come from a woman between 50 and 59 years old with COVID-19, enrolled during active disease.

Only one count was recorded for this clone. The V gene is TRBV2, the J gene TRBJ2-1, with 11 bases fitting TRBD2. The V gene's germline CDR1 is SNHLY and CDR2 FYNNEI. The V segment lost 1 base and the J segment 8 bases; nucleotides outside the gene matches: 10. The CDR3 has 17 amino acids. The CDR3: CASSEGISGGAVYEQFF. In nucleotides, the CDR3 is TGTGCCAGCAGTGAAGGGATTAGCGGGGGGGCCGTTTATGAGCAGTTCTTC. The complete variable domain, with remaining parts taken from reference TRBV2 and TRBJ2-1, reads EPEVTQTPSHQVTQMGQEVILRCVPISNHLYFYWYRQILGQKVEFLVSFYNNEISEKSEIFDDQFSVERPDGSNFTLKIRSTKLEDSAMYFCASSEGISGGAVYEQFFGPGTRLTVL.

The gene calls are TRBV28 and TRBJ2-7; possible D gene TRBD1, 5 bases. This CDR3 region has 13 residues. CDR1 is MDHEN and CDR2 is SYDVKM in the germline V gene. Trimming took off 3 bases at V and 2 bases at J, with 8 bases between the two ends. CDR3 protein: CASSLGQPYEQYF. The CDR3 nucleotides are TGTGCCAGCAGTTTGGGGCAGCCCTACGAGCAGTACTTC.

CDR3 amino acids: CASSQGVMNTEAFF. The DNA for the CDR3 is TGTGCCAGCAGTCAAGGGGTCATGAACACTGAAGCTTTCTTT. The rearrangement joins TRBV6-6 to TRBJ1-1, with TRBD1 as a possible D gene (5 bases). The CDR3 runs 14 residues. CDR1 is MNHNY, CDR2 SVGAGI, per germline (reference sequence). V lost 5 bases and J lost 0, with 10 bases in between.

This clone was seen a single time. V gene TRBV28 combines with J gene TRBJ2-2; 10 bases fit TRBD1. Losses at the gene ends were 7 bases for V and 5 bases for J; bases not matched to a gene: 7. Germline loops: CDR1 MDHEN, CDR2 SYDVKM. CDR3 length: 15 amino acids. In nucleotides, the CDR3 is TGTGCCAGCATCCATGGGACAGGGGCGACCGGGGAGCTGTTTTTT. Residues: CASIHGTGATGELFF.

The gene calls are TRBV3-1 (or the pseudogene TRBV3-2) and TRBJ1-2; TRBD1 aligns across 10 bases. The germline CDR1 and CDR2 sequences are LGHDT and YNNKEL (reference sequence). The CDR3 runs 16 residues. With 0 bases clipped from V and 4 bases from J, the junction kept 5 bases outside the gene matches. The CDR3 is CASSQETGGVVYGYTF. CDR3 DNA: TGTGCCAGCAGCCAAGAGACAGGGGGCGTCGTCTATGGCTACACCTTC.

This clone came up once. The chain couples TRBV13 to TRBJ2-3; possibly TRBD2 for D (6 bases). Germline assignment: CDR1 PRHDT and CDR2 FYEKMQ (reference sequence). The ends were cut back, 5 bases at V and 0 bases at J, with 18 bases in the middle. This CDR3 has 17 amino acids. The chain's CDR3 is CASSPLSGGRSTDTQYF. The CDR3 nucleotides read TGTGCCAGCAGCCCTCTGTCCGGAGGGAGGAGCACAGATACGCAGTATTTT.

The chain employs TRBV5-1 and TRBJ2-3; D ambiguous. The germline V gene has CDR1 SGHRS and CDR2 YFSETQ. V was shortened by 0 bases and J by 2 bases, with 10 bases between the two germline ends. The length of the CDR3 is 15 residues. CDR3 sequence (DNA): TGCGCCAGCAGCTTGGCCCCGGTTTCCACAGATACGCAGTATTTT. Its translation: CASSLAPVSTDTQYF. The entire variable domain, with the rest obtained from reference TRBV5-1 and TRBJ2-3, is as follows: KAGVTQTPRYLIKTRGQQVTLSCSPISGHRSVSWYQQTPGQGLQFLFEYFSETQRNKGNFPGRFSGRQFSNSRSEMNVSTLELGDSALYLCASSLAPVSTDTQYFGPGTRLTVL.

The chain couples TRBV30 to TRBJ1-6; a possible D gene is TRBD1 (6 bases). The CDR3 runs 14 residues. CDR1 is GTSNPN and CDR2 is SVGIG in the germline V gene (reference sequence). V dropped 3 bases and J dropped 13 bases, with 19 bases sitting between them. The CDR3 coding sequence is TGTGCCTGGAGCGCGTCAAAAGGGGGACATCCCCTCCACTTT. This translates into CAWSASKGGHPLHF.